This T cell receptor (beta chain) was captured in a study of cytomegalovirus exposure and HLA in healthy donors. The study, taken as a whole, reports: Common viral pathogens (according to a later analysis) appeared linked to several of the most significant clusters. When analyzed later, the rates of TCR association showed variation by HLA locus, with DRB1 the most and HLA-C the fewest.

The study ran its PCR with 60 Vbeta and 13 Jbeta primers. This table comes from immunoSEQ multiplex PCR, and its TCRdb copy is limited to in-frame clones, with some not included. The table records 50,000 to 70,000 clones, about 77% of them present only once. The CDR3 extends over 13 amino acids. Looked up from germline, CDR1 is MNHNY and CDR2 is SVGAGI (reference sequence). Trimming shortened V by 5 bases and J by 7 bases, and 14 bases separated the two germline ends. Of note for this clone: No antigen is known for it.

The TCR sequence derives from a female donor in good health and CMV-seronegative. The source material was PBMCs. The chain employs TRBV6-6 and TRBJ1-2; D might be TRBD1 (6 bases). CDR3 region: CASSTTGTPGYTF. Here the CDR3 DNA reads TGTGCCAGCAGTACTACAGGGACCCCTGGCTACACCTTC.